The rows below give T cell receptor beta chains drawn from one sample of a study of blood T cell repertoires in COVID-19. Produced via immunoSEQ multiplex PCR; TCRdb's table is partial and in-frame only. The sample lists under 200,000 clones; around 86% were seen once. Sequencing was carried out using peripheral blood. The receptors originated from a woman aged 80 or over in a cohort sampled during active or convalescent COVID-19. CDR3s leave out the opening cysteine and the closing phenylalanine or tryptophan. Each record gives: J gene, V gene, D gene, CDR3 length, CDR3 protein. The D gene is left open where the match is weak.

TRBJ1-1 | TRBV30 | TRBD1 | 12 | AWTGQGVNTEAF
TRBJ2-2 | TRBV10-3 | NA | 14 | AISESRGKNTGELF
TRBJ1-5 | TRBV21-1 | NA | 13 | ASRKRGPSNQPQH
TRBJ2-1 | TRBV7-9 | NA | 10 | ASNRDYNEQF
TRBJ1-3 | TRBV4-1 | TRBD1 | 15 | ASSQEGTAISGNTIY
TRBJ1-5 | TRBV30 | NA | 14 | AWSVLQGRSNQPQH
TRBJ1-5 | TRBV19 | NA | 12 | ASSIRGFNQPQH
TRBJ1-5 | TRBV3-1/TRBV3-2 | TRBD1 | 13 | ASSETGGLNQPQH
TRBJ2-3 | TRBV27 | NA | 11 | ASNLRGSDTQY
TRBJ2-5 | TRBV28 | TRBD1 | 11 | ASSSGTGLTQY
TRBJ1-6 | TRBV7-2 | TRBD1 | 12 | ASSVGQSASPLH
TRBJ1-2 | TRBV19 | TRBD1 | 14 | ASSGGQTIGNYGYT
TRBJ2-1 | TRBV10-3 | TRBD2 | 12 | AISDSGGAREQF
TRBJ2-3 | TRBV10-3 | NA | 12 | AISQGGFTDTQY
TRBJ2-5 | TRBV19 | TRBD2 | 13 | ASTYRGLAGETQY
TRBJ1-4 | TRBV2 | NA | 9 | ASNEDEKLF
TRBJ2-1 | TRBV5-1 | NA | 14 | ASSFGGLEGVDEQF
TRBJ2-1 | TRBV7-2 | NA | 12 | ASSLGIQGGEQF
TRBJ1-1 | TRBV29-1 | NA | 11 | SVDRGLNTEAF
TRBJ1-5 | TRBV19 | TRBD1 | 13 | ASSLGQGANQPQH
TRBJ1-1 | TRBV6-2/TRBV6-3 | NA | 11 | ASSYFPNTEAF
TRBJ2-7 | TRBV6-5 | TRBD1 | 13 | ASSSGQASSYEQY
TRBJ1-6 | TRBV7-2 | NA | 15 | ASSLLGTSSYNSPLH
TRBJ2-1 | TRBV15 | TRBD2 | 14 | ATSGRSGGINREQF
TRBJ2-5 | TRBV6-2/TRBV6-3 | TRBD2 | 16 | ASSYARLAGLGGETQY
TRBJ1-4 | TRBV15 | NA | 14 | ATSRSSRRTNEKLF
TRBJ1-4 | TRBV20-1 | NA | 13 | SASAHVGGSGKLF
TRBJ2-2 | TRBV7-7 | NA | 10 | ASQVGGGELF
TRBJ2-1 | TRBV12-3/TRBV12-4 | NA | 11 | ASSWVRADEQF
TRBJ1-2 | TRBV28 | TRBD1 | 13 | ASSLADRGGYGYT
TRBJ2-7 | TRBV5-1 | TRBD1 | 14 | ASSLSSSGQGYEQY
TRBJ2-1 | TRBV4-3 | NA | 12 | ASSQVVSYNEQF
TRBJ2-5 | TRBV5-4 | NA | 12 | ASSLKQGKETQY
TRBJ2-4 | TRBV25-1 | NA | 13 | ASSGWGVAKNIQY
TRBJ2-1 | TRBV18 | TRBD2 | 14 | ASSPPTSGGWDEQF
TRBJ1-1 | TRBV13 | NA | 12 | ASSSLRRGTEAF
TRBJ1-1 | TRBV6-1 | TRBD1 | 11 | ASSDAGTGEAF
TRBJ1-4 | TRBV7-9 | TRBD1 | 12 | ASSPGTVDEKLF
TRBJ1-2 | TRBV28 | NA | 9 | ASGQYYGYT
TRBJ1-2 | TRBV7-2 | NA | 12 | ASSQGRAYYGYT
TRBJ1-2 | TRBV7-9 | NA | 12 | ASSLWAASHGYT
TRBJ2-7 | TRBV2 | NA | 10 | AGGAIPYEQY
TRBJ1-1 | TRBV27 | TRBD1 | 13 | ASSTMDRGGTEAF
TRBJ2-5 | TRBV2 | TRBD2 | 13 | ASSGLAGGLETQY
TRBJ2-5 | TRBV7-2 | NA | 13 | ASSLSPSRGETQY
TRBJ1-2 | TRBV5-8 | NA | 13 | ASSFYPSTNYGYT